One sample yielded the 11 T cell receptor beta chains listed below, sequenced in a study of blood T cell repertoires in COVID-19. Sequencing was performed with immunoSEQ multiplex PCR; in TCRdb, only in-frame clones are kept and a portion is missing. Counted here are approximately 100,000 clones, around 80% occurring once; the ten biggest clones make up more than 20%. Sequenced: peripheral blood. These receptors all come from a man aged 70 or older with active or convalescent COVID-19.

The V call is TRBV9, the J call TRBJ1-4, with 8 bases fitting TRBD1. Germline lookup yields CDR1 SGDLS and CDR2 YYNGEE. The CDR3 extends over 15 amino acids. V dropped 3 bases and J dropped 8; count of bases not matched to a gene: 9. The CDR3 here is CASSALGQGHEKLFF. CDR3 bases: TGTGCCAGCAGCGCCTTAGGACAGGGCCACGAAAAACTGTTTTTT.

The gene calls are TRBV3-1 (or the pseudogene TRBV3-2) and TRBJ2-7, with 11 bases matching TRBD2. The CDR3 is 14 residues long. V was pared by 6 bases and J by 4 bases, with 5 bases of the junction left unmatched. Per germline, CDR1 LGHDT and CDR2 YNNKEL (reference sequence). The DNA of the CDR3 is TGTGCCAGCAGTCTTACTAGCGGGAGTTACGAGCAGTACTTC. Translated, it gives CASSLTSGSYEQYF.

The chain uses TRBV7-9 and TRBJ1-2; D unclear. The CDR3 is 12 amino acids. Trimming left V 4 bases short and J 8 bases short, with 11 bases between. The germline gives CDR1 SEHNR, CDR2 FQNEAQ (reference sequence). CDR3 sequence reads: CASSSEGGGYTF. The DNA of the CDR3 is TGTGCCAGCAGCTCGGAGGGTGGGGGCTACACCTTC.

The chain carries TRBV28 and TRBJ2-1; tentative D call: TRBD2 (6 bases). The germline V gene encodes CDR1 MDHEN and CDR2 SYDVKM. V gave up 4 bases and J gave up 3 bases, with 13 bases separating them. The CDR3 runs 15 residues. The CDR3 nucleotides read TGTGCCAGCAGTTCCATTCCGACTAGCTACAATGAGCAGTTCTTC. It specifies CASSSIPTSYNEQFF.

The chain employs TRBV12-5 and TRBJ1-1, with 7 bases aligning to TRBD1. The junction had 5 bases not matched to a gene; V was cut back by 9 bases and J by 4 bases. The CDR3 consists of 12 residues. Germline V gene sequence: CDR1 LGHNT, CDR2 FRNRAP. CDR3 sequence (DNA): TGTGCTAGCCGACAGGGAGGCACTGAAGCTTTCTTT. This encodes CASRQGGTEAFF. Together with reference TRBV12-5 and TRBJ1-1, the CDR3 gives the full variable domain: DARVTQTPRHKVTEMGQEVTMRCQPILGHNTVFWYRQTMMQGLELLAYFRNRAPLDDSGMPKDRFSAEMPDATLATLKIQPSEPRDSAVYFCASRQGGTEAFFGQGTRLTVV.

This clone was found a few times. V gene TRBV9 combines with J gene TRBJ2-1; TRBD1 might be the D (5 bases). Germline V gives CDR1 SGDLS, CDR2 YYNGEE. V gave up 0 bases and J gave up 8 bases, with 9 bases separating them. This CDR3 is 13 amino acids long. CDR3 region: CASSVGGADEQFF. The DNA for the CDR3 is TGTGCCAGCAGCGTAGGTGGGGCCGATGAGCAGTTCTTC. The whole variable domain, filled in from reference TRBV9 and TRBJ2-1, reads DSGVTQTPKHLITATGQRVTLRCSPRSGDLSVYWYQQSLDQGLQFLIQYYNGEERAKGNILERFSAQQFPDLHSELNLSSLELGDSALYFCASSVGGADEQFFGPGTRLTVL.

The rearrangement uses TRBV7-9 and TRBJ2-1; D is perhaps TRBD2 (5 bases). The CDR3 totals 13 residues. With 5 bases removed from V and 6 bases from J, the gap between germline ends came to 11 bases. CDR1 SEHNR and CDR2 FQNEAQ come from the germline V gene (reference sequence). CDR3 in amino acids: CASSPGIFNEQFF. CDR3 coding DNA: TGTGCCAGCAGCCCCGGGATCTTCAATGAGCAGTTCTTC.

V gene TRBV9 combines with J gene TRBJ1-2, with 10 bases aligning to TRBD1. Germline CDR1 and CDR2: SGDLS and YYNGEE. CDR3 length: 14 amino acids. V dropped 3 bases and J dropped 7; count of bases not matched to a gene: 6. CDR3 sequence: CASSDDRGLGGYTF. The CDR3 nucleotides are TGTGCCAGCAGCGATGACAGGGGGCTGGGTGGCTACACCTTC.

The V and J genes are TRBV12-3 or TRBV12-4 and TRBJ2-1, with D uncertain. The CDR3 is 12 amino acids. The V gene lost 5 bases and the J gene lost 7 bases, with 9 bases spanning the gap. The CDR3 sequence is CASSGLENEQFF. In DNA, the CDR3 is TGTGCCAGCAGTGGTTTAGAAAATGAGCAGTTCTTC.

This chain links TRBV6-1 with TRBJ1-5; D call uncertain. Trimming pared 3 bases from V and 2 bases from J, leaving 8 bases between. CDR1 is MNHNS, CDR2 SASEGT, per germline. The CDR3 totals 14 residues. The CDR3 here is CASSDRQGNQPQHF. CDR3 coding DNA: TGTGCCAGCAGTGACAGGCAAGGCAATCAGCCCCAGCATTTT.

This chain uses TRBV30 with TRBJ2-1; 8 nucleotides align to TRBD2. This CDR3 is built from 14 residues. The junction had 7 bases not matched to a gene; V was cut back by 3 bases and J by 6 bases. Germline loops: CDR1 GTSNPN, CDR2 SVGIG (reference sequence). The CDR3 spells CAWSREGLGNEQFF. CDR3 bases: TGTGCCTGGAGCCGGGAGGGGCTAGGCAATGAGCAGTTCTTC.